This TCR beta chain is from a study of PD-L1 blockade in urothelial cancer. The CDR3 sequence is 13 residues long. The germline CDR1 and CDR2 sequences are SNHLY and FYNNEI. V was pared by 10 bases and J by 3 bases, with 12 bases between. Profiled with immunoSEQ multiplex PCR; TCRdb holds only in-frame clones, not every one. The table lists some 54,000 clones, 84% of them singletons. This TCR derives from a man aged 40-50 years with urothelial cancer. The rearrangement joins TRBV2 to TRBJ1-4; D gene uncertain. This specimen was PBMCs, taken around atezolizumab (anti-PD-L1) treatment. CDR3: CATPGSANEKLFF. In DNA form, the CDR3 reads TGTGCCACCCCCGGGTCGGCTAATGAAAAACTGTTTTTT.